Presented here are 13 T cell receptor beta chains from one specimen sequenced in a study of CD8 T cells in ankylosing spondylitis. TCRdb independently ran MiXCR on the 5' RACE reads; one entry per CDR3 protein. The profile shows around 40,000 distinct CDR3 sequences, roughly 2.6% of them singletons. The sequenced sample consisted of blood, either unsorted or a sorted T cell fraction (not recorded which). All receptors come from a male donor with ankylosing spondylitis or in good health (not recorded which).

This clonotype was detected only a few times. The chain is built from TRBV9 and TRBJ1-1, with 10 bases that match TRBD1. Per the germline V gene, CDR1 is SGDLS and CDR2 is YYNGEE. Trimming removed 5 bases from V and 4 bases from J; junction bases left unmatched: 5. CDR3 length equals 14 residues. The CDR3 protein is CASRLGQGGTEAFF. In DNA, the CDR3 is TGTGCCAGCAGGCTCGGACAGGGGGGCACTGAAGCTTTCTTT.

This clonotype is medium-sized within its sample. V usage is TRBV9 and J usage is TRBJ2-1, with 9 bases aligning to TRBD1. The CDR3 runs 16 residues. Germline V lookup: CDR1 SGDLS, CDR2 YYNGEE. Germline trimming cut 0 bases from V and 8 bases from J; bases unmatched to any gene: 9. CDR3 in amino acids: CASSVGIGQGFDEQFF. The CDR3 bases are TGTGCCAGCAGCGTAGGGATCGGACAGGGGTTCGATGAGCAGTTCTTC.

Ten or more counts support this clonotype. The CDR3 region is CASSVEPSPYEQYF. DNA of the CDR3: TGTGCCAGCAGCGTAGAGCCTAGCCCCTACGAGCAGTACTTC. The chain joins TRBV9 to TRBJ2-7, with D possibly matching TRBD2 (5 bases). Per the germline V gene, CDR1 is SGDLS and CDR2 is YYNGEE. This CDR3 region has 14 residues. The V and J ends lost 0 bases and 2 bases respectively, with 9 bases between them.

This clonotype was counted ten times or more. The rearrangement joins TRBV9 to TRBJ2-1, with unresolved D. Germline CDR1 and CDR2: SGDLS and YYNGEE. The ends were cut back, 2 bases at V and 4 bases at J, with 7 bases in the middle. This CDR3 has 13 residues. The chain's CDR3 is CASSVNSYNEQFF. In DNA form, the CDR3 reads TGTGCCAGCAGCGTCAACAGTTACAATGAGCAGTTCTTC.

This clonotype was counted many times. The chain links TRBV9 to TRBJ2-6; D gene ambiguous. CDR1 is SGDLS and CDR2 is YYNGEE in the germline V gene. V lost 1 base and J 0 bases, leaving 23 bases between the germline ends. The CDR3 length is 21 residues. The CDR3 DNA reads TGTGCCAGCAGCGTAAATGCAGCACCCAAGACCCAGAACTCTGGGGCCAACGTCCTGACTTTC. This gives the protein CASSVNAAPKTQNSGANVLTF.

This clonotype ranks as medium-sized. This CDR3 is CASSLGGSTIYF. The CDR3 region has the DNA TGTGCCAGCAGCCTCGGGGGGAGTACCATATATTTT. The chain has TRBV9 and TRBJ1-3, with D perhaps TRBD1 (5 bases). Germline V CDR1 and CDR2: SGDLS, YYNGEE. The CDR3 has 12 amino acids. Trimming shortened V by 4 bases and J by 10 bases, and 12 bases separated the two germline ends. The entire variable domain, with the rest obtained from reference TRBV9 and TRBJ1-3, is as follows: DSGVTQTPKHLITATGQRVTLRCSPRSGDLSVYWYQQSLDQGLQFLIQYYNGEERAKGNILERFSAQQFPDLHSELNLSSLELGDSALYFCASSLGGSTIYFGEGSWLTVV.

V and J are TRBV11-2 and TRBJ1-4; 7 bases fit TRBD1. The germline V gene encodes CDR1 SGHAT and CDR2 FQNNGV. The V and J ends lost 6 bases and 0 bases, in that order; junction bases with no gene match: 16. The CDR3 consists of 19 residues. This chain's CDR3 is CASRPLTGHREATNEKLFF. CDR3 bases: TGTGCCAGCAGACCGCTGACAGGGCACCGTGAGGCAACTAATGAAAAACTGTTTTTT.

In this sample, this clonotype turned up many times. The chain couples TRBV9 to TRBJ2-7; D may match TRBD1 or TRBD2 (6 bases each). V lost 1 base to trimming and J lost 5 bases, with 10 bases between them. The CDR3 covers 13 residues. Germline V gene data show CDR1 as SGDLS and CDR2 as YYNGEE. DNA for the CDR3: TGTGCCAGCAGCGTAAGGGGGGACAACGAGCAGTACTTC. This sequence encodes CASSVRGDNEQYF.

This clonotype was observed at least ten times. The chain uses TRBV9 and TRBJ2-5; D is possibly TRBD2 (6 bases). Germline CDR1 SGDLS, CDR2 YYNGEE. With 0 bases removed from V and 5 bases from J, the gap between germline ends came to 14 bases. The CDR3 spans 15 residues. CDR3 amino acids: CASSVGLAGGETQYF. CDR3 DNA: TGTGCCAGCAGCGTAGGCCTAGCAGGAGGGGAGACCCAGTACTTC.

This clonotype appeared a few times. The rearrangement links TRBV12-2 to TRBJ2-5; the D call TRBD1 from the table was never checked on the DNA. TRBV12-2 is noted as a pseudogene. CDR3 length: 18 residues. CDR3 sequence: CASRLAGGDRSYQETQYF. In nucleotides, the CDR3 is TGTGCAAGTCGCTTAGCGGGCGGGGACAGGAGTTACCAAGAGACCCAGTACTTC.

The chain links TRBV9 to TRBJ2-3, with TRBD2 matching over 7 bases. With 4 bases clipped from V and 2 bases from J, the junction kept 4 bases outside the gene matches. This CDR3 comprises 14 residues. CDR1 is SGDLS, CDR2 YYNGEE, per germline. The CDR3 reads CASSISGLTDTQYF. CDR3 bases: TGTGCCAGCAGCATTAGCGGGCTCACAGATACGCAGTATTTT.

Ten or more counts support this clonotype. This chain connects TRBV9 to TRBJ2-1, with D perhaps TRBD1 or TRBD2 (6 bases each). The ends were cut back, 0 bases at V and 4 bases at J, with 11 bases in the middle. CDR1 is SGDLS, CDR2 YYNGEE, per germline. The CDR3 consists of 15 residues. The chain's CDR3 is CASSVGGGIYNEQFF. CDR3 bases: TGTGCCAGCAGCGTAGGAGGGGGGATTTACAATGAGCAGTTCTTC. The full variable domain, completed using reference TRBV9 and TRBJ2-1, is DSGVTQTPKHLITATGQRVTLRCSPRSGDLSVYWYQQSLDQGLQFLIQYYNGEERAKGNILERFSAQQFPDLHSELNLSSLELGDSALYFCASSVGGGIYNEQFFGPGTRLTVL.

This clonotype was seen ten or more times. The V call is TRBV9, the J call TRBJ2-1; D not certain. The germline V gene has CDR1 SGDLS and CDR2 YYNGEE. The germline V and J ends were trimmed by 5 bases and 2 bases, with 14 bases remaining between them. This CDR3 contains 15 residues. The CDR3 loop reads CASRRGLGTYNEQFF. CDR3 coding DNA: TGTGCCAGCAGACGTGGGCTGGGGACCTACAATGAGCAGTTCTTC. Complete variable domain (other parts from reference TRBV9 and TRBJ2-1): DSGVTQTPKHLITATGQRVTLRCSPRSGDLSVYWYQQSLDQGLQFLIQYYNGEERAKGNILERFSAQQFPDLHSELNLSSLELGDSALYFCASRRGLGTYNEQFFGPGTRLTVL.